A selection of T cell receptor beta chains follows, all from one sample in a study of T cells after yellow fever vaccination. TCRdb processed the 5' RACE reads anew with MiXCR; each CDR3 protein has one entry. This sample carries 350,000 to 450,000 distinct CDR3 sequences, roughly 6.1% of them seen once, and the ten largest clones take 15%. The sequencing used PBMCs, collected 5 days after the yellow fever booster vaccination. All receptors come from a man aged 30 to 45 who received the YFV17D yellow fever vaccine. Each CDR3 is given without its conserved first and last residue.

CDR3 protein: SASGTGTSGRATGELF
V gene: TRBV20-1
J gene: TRBJ2-2

CDR3 protein: SAPSGDRAYNEQF
V gene: TRBV20-1
J gene: TRBJ2-1

CDR3 protein: ASSFEGPRDNEQF
V gene: TRBV28
J gene: TRBJ2-1

CDR3 protein: ASRRTQGIGYEQY
V gene: TRBV12-3/TRBV12-4
J gene: TRBJ2-7

CDR3 protein: ASSVSDSGNTIY
V gene: TRBV7-6
J gene: TRBJ1-3

CDR3 protein: ASSFRGSATDTQY
V gene: TRBV12-3/TRBV12-4
J gene: TRBJ2-3

CDR3 protein: ASSFRVDNEQF
V gene: TRBV7-2
J gene: TRBJ2-1

CDR3 protein: ASSLRSGQLNTGELF
V gene: TRBV7-8
J gene: TRBJ2-2

CDR3 protein: ASSQGTSGYEQY
V gene: TRBV4-3
J gene: TRBJ2-7

CDR3 protein: ASSLGPDNTKNIQY
V gene: TRBV7-2
J gene: TRBJ2-4

CDR3 protein: ATQGRENFYEQY
V gene: TRBV27
J gene: TRBJ2-7

CDR3 protein: ATGEVTYLH
V gene: TRBV25-1
J gene: TRBJ1-6

CDR3 protein: ASSLVFAGGRNEQY
V gene: TRBV27
J gene: TRBJ2-7

CDR3 protein: ASSYSKFLSSYNEQF
V gene: TRBV6-5
J gene: TRBJ2-1

CDR3 protein: CARSGLAGVRNEQF
V gene: TRBV20-1
J gene: TRBJ2-1

CDR3 protein: ANLRGYSYEQY
V gene: TRBV21-1
J gene: TRBJ2-7

CDR3 protein: ASSKWDGDNTEAF
V gene: TRBV27
J gene: TRBJ1-1

CDR3 protein: ASSESGASSYEQY
V gene: TRBV10-1
J gene: TRBJ2-7

CDR3 protein: ASSSPGRKEETQY
V gene: TRBV11-2
J gene: TRBJ2-5

CDR3 protein: ASSWIGGDTQY
V gene: TRBV5-1
J gene: TRBJ2-3

CDR3 protein: SADRGVDTQY
V gene: TRBV29-1
J gene: TRBJ2-3

CDR3 protein: ASTSMAQITGELF
V gene: TRBV7-9
J gene: TRBJ2-2

CDR3 protein: ASSAKTGVYNSPLH
V gene: TRBV5-4
J gene: TRBJ1-6

CDR3 protein: ASSYGPPTYNEQF
V gene: TRBV6-5
J gene: TRBJ2-1

CDR3 protein: ASSTGQENIQY
V gene: TRBV5-6
J gene: TRBJ2-4

CDR3 protein: ASSLSPPLSSYNEQF
V gene: TRBV5-1
J gene: TRBJ2-1

CDR3 protein: ASSEVAGGGGELF
V gene: TRBV6-1
J gene: TRBJ2-2

CDR3 protein: ATSRDRAGGPYNEQF
V gene: TRBV15
J gene: TRBJ2-1

CDR3 protein: ASRRRQGQETQY
V gene: TRBV6-1
J gene: TRBJ2-5

CDR3 protein: ASSTSGTSVSADTQY
V gene: TRBV6-5
J gene: TRBJ2-3

CDR3 protein: ASREIETGHEQY
V gene: TRBV5-1
J gene: TRBJ2-7

CDR3 protein: ASSGGQDYGYT
V gene: TRBV27
J gene: TRBJ1-2

CDR3 protein: ASSPRRTGQNTEAF
V gene: TRBV7-9
J gene: TRBJ1-1

CDR3 protein: ASTPGTSGAYTGELF
V gene: TRBV19
J gene: TRBJ2-2

CDR3 protein: ASSQDEGAASPLH
V gene: TRBV14
J gene: TRBJ1-6

CDR3 protein: AWGGGHLGTQY
V gene: TRBV30
J gene: TRBJ2-5

CDR3 protein: ASSQEIGGELF
V gene: TRBV4-3
J gene: TRBJ2-2

CDR3 protein: AISEYEGNTEAF
V gene: TRBV10-3
J gene: TRBJ1-1

CDR3 protein: ASSGLAGGPADTQY
V gene: TRBV3-1
J gene: TRBJ2-3

CDR3 protein: ATSRDRVSSYNEQF
V gene: TRBV15
J gene: TRBJ2-1

CDR3 protein: ASSTGDYNSPLH
V gene: TRBV7-9
J gene: TRBJ1-6

CDR3 protein: ATSRPQGGGELF
V gene: TRBV15
J gene: TRBJ2-2

CDR3 protein: ASSRLSGSPGELF
V gene: TRBV7-2
J gene: TRBJ2-2

CDR3 protein: AWNTARSGANVLT
V gene: TRBV30
J gene: TRBJ2-6

CDR3 protein: ASHSGGTMYYNEQF
V gene: TRBV5-1
J gene: TRBJ2-1